The source of this T cell receptor beta chain is a study of technical replicates of blood from a handful of donors. Data came from immunoSEQ multiplex PCR; TCRdb stores just in-frame clones and leaves some out. The table includes around 98,000 clones, about 94% detected once. There are 16 residues in the CDR3. V lost 0 bases to trimming and J lost 4 bases; unmatched junction nucleotides: 5. CDR1 and CDR2 (germline): SGHVS, FNYEAQ. The TCR comes from a human donor in good health. Sequencing was carried out using T cells isolated from PBMCs. V gene TRBV7-6 combines with J gene TRBJ1-3; 8 nucleotides match TRBD1. CDR3 amino acids: CASSLADREMGNTIYF. The CDR3 DNA follows: TGTGCCAGCAGCTTAGCGGACAGGGAGATGGGAAACACCATATATTTT.